The present entry profiles one T cell receptor (beta chain) with its context. Antigen: not known. Germline V lookup: CDR1 SGDLS, CDR2 YYNGEE. This CDR3 comprises 19 residues. With 7 bases removed from V and 0 bases from J, the gap between germline ends came to 26 bases. The data are from a study of T cell responses to AZD1222 COVID-19 vaccine. General observations from the study: The repertoires were collected only after the peak T cell response. The study found vaccine-associated CD4 TCRs spanning spike, dominant at 160-218 and 743-854.

Generated by immunoSEQ multiplex PCR, the TCRdb table keeps only in-frame clones and is missing some. The sample has over 150,000 clones, roughly 92% seen once. The clonotype comes from an adult who received the AZD1222 COVID-19 vaccine. V and J are TRBV9 and TRBJ1-3; TRBD1 is a possible D gene (5 bases). This sample comprised peripheral blood, obtained 28 days after the second AZD1222 dose. The CDR3, as DNA: TGTGCCAGCGGCCCGCCGTCGGGGGGATGGCCTTTCTCTGGAAACACCATATATTTT. This translates into CASGPPSGGWPFSGNTIYF.